Described below is a single T cell receptor (beta chain) sequence and its context. CDR1 and CDR2 from the germline V gene are SQVTM and ANQGSEA. V lost 4 bases, J lost 5 bases, and 12 bases lay in between. The CDR3 loop spans 12 amino acids. This sample is part of a study of blood T cell repertoires in COVID-19. As for the study in general: Samples representing acute and convalescent COVID-19 were sourced from the United States, Italy and Spain. T cells, B-cell-depleted T cells, or PBMCs provided the cDNA or gDNA that served as material.

Original methodology: By means of reference gene primer amplification, nucleated cell counts were estimated. Libraries were prepared by immunoSEQ multiplex PCR; TCRdb keeps only in-frame clonotypes and omits some of them. Clonal size and the V and J genes are those of that table, whereas D and trimming came from the DNA. The sample lists 190,000 or so clones, roughly 90% occurring once. Sample: peripheral blood. The chain uses TRBV29-1 and TRBJ2-7; a weak D match, TRBD2 (6 bases). This receptor was obtained from a woman in her 70s with acute or convalescent COVID-19. CDR3: CSVAPTSNEQYF. The CDR3 coding sequence is TGCAGCGTTGCCCCGACTAGTAACGAGCAGTACTTC.